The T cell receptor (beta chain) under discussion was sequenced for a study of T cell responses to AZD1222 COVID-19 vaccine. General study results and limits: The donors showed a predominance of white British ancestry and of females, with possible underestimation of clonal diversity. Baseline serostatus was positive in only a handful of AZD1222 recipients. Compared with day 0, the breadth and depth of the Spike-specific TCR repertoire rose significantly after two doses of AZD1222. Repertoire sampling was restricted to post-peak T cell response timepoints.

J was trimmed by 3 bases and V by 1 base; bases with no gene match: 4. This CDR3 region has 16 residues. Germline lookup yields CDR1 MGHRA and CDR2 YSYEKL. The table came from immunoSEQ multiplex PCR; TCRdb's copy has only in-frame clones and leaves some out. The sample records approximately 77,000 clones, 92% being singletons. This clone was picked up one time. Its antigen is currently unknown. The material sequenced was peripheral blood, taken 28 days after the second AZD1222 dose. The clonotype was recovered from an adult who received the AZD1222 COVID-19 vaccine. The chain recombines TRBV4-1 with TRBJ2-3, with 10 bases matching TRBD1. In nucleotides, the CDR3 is TGCGCCAGCAGCCAAGTTGGGGGACAGGGGACAGATACGCAGTATTTT. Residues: CASSQVGGQGTDTQYF.